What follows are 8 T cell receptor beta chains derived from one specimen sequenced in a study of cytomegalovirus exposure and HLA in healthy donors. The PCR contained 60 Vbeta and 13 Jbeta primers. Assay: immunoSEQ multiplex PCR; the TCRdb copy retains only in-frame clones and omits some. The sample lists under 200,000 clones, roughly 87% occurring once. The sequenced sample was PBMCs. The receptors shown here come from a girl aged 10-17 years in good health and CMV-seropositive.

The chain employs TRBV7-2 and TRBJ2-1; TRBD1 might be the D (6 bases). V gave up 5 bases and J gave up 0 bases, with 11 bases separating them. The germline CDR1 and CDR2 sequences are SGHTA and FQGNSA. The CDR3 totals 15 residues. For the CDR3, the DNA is TGTGCCAGCAGCCCTGACAGGAGCTCCTACAATGAGCAGTTCTTC. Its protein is CASSPDRSSYNEQFF.

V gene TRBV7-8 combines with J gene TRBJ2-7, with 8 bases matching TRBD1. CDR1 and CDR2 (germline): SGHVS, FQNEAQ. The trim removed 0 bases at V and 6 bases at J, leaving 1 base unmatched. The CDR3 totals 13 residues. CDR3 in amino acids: CASSLADRGEQYF. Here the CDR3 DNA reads TGTGCCAGCAGCTTAGCCGACAGGGGCGAGCAGTACTTC.

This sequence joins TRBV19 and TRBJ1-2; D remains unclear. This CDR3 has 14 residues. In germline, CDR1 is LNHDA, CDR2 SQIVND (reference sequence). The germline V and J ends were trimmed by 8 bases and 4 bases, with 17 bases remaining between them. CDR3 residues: CASYGDYRGYGYTF. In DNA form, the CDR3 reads TGTGCCAGTTATGGTGATTACCGGGGCTATGGCTACACCTTC.

CDR3 nucleotide sequence: TGTGCCAGCAAAAGAGACGGAGGCAACGAGCAGTACTTC. Its protein is CASKRDGGNEQYF. The chain combines TRBV6-1 with TRBJ2-7, with a possible D match to TRBD2 (5 bases). CDR1 is MNHNS and CDR2 is SASEGT in the germline V gene. The CDR3 has 13 amino acids. V was cut by 7 bases and J by 5 bases, with 15 bases left in between.

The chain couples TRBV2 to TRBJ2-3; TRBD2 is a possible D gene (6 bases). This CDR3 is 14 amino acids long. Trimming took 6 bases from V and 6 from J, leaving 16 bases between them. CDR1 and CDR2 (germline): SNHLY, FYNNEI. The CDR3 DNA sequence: TGTGCCAGCAGAGACCGGGGGTCTGGTGATACGCAGTATTTT. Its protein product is CASRDRGSGDTQYF.

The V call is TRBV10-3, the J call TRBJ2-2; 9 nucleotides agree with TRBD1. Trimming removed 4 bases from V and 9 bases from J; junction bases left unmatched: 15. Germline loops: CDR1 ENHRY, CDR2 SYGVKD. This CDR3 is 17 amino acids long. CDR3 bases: TGTGCCATCAGTGCGATTTTTCGGACAGGGGTAGACCGGGAGCTGTTTTTT. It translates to CAISAIFRTGVDRELFF.

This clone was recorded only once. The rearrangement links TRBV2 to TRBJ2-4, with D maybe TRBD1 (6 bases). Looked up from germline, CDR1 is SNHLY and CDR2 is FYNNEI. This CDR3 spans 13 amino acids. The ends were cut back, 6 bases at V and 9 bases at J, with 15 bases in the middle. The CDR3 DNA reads TGTGCCAGCAGAGAGGACAGTGGAGGCATTCAGTACTTC. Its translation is CASREDSGGIQYF.

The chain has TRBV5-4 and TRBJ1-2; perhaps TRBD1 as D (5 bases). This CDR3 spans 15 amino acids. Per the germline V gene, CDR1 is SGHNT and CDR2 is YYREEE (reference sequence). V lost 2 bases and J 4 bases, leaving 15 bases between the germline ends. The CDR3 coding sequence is TGTGCCAGCAGCTTTAGGGGTGGTGGTAGCTATGGCTACACCTTC. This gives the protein CASSFRGGGSYGYTF.